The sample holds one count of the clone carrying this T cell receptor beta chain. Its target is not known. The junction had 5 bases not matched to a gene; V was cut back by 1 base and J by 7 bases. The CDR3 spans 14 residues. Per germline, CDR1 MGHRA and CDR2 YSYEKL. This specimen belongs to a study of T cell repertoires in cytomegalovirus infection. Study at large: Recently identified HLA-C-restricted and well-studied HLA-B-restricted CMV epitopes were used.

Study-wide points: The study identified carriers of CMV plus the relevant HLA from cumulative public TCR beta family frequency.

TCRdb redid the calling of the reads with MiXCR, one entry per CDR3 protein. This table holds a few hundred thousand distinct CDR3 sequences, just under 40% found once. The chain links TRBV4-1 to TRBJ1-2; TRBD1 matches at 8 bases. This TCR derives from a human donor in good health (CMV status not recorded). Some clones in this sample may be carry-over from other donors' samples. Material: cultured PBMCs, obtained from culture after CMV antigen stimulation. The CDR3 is CASSQVGGQGGYTF. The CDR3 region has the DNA TGCGCCAGCAGCCAAGTCGGTGGACAGGGTGGCTACACCTTC.